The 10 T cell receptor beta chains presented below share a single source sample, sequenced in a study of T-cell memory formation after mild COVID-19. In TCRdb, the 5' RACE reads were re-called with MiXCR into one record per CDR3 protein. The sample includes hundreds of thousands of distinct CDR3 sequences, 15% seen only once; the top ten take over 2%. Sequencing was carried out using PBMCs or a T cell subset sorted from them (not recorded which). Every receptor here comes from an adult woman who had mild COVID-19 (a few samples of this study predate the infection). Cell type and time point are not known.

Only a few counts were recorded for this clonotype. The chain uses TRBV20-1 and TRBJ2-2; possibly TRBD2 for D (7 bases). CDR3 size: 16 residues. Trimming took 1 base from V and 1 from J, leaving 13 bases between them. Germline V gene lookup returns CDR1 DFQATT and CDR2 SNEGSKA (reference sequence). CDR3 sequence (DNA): TGCAGTGCTAGAGGGGGGGCTAGCGGGAACACCGGGGAGCTGTTTTTT. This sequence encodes CSARGGASGNTGELFF.

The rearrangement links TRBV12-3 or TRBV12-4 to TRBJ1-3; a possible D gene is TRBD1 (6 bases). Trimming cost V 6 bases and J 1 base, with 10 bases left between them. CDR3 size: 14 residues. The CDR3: CASSDTGSGNTIYF. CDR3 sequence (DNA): TGTGCCAGCAGCGACACAGGGTCTGGAAACACCATATATTTT.

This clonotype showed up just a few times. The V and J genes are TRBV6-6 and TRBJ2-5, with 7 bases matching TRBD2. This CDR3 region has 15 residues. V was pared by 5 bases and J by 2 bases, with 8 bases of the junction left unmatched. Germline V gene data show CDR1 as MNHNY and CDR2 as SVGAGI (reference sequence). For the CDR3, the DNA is TGTGCCAGCAGTCCGGGACTATTTGGGCAAGAGACCCAGTACTTC. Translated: CASSPGLFGQETQYF.

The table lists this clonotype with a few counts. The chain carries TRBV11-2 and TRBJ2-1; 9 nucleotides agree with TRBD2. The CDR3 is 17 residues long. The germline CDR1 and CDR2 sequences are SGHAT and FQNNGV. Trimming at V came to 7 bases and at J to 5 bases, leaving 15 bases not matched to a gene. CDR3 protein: CASKILAGSPGDNEQFF. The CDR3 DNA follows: TGTGCCAGCAAGATACTAGCGGGCTCCCCGGGAGACAATGAGCAGTTCTTC.

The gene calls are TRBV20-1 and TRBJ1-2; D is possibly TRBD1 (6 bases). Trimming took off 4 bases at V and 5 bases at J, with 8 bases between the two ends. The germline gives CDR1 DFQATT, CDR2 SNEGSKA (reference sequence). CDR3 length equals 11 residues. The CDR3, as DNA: TGCAGTGCTACAACAGGGTATGGCTACACCTTC. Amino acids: CSATTGYGYTF.

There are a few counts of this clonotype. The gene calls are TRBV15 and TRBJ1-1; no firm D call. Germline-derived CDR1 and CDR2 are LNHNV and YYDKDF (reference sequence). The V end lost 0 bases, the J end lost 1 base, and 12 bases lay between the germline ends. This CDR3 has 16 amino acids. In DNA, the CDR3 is TGTGCCACCAGCAGAGATCGGTACATAGGGAACACTGAAGCTTTCTTT. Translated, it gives CATSRDRYIGNTEAFF.

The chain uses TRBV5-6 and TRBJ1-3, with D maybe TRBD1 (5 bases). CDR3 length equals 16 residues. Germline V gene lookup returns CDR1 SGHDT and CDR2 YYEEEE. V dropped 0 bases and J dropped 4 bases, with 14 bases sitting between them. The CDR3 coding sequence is TGTGCCAGCAGCTTGGTATTGGGGGTCTCGGGAAACACCATATATTTT. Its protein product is CASSLVLGVSGNTIYF. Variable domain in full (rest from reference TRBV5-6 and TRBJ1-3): DAGVTQSPTHLIKTRGQQVTLRCSPKSGHDTVSWYQQALGQGPQFIFQYYEEEERQRGNFPDRFSGHQFPNYSSELNVNALLLGDSALYLCASSLVLGVSGNTIYFGEGSWLTVV.

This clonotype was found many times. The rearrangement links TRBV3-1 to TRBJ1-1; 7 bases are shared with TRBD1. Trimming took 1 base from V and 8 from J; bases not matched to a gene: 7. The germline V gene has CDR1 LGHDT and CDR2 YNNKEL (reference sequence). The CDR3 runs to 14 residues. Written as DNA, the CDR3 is TGTGCCAGCAGCCAAGCTCCACAGGGGAGGGAAGCTTTCTTT. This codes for CASSQAPQGREAFF.

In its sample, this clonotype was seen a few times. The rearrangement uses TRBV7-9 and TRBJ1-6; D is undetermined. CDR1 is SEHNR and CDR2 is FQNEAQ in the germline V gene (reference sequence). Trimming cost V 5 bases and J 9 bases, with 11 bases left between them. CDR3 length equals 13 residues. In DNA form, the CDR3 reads TGTGCCAGCAGCCTAACGTCAGTTTCACCCCTCCACTTT. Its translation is CASSLTSVSPLHF.

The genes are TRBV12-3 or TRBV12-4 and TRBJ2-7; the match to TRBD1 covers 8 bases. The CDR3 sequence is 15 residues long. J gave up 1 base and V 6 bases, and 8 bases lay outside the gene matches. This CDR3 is CASSPWGTGSYEQYF. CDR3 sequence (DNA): TGTGCCAGCAGCCCATGGGGGACAGGATCCTACGAGCAGTACTTC.